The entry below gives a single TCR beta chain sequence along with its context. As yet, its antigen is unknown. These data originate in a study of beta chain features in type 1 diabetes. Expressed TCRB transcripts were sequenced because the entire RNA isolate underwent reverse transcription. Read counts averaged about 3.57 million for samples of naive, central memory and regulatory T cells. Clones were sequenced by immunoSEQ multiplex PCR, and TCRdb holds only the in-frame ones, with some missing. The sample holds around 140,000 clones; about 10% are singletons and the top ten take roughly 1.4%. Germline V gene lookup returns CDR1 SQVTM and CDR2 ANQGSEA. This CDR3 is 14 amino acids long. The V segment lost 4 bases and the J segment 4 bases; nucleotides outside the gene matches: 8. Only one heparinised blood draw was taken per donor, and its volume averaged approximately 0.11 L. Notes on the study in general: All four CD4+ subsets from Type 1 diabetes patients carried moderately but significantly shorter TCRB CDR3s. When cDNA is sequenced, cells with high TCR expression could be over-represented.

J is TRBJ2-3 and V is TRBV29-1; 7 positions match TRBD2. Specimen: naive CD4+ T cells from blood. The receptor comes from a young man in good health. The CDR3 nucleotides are TGCAGCGTTGGGACTAGTCTTCTCCCAGATACGCAGTATTTT. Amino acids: CSVGTSLLPDTQYF.